This T cell receptor (beta chain) comes out of a study of shared clonotypes between healthy human individuals. Study observations and caveats: Estimated richness was generally greater in naive than memory subsets.

The method was immunoSEQ multiplex PCR; TCRdb's version includes in-frame clones alone and lacks a portion of them. This sample has approximately 2.5 million clones, with 80% to 95% found just once. With regard to this clone: What it binds is unknown.

Every donor was a Caucasian adult from Nashville, Tennessee. Germline values: CDR1 MNHEY, CDR2 SVGAGI. This CDR3 comprises 15 residues. Trimming removed 0 bases at V and 5 bases at J, with 13 bases between. Specimen: naive CD4+ T cells from PBMCs. Subset of the sample: CD45RA+ positively selected. The chain recombines TRBV6-5 with TRBJ1-2, with no clear D. This clonotype originated in a man aged 18 to 29 in good health. Some clones in this sample may be carry-over from other donors' samples. CDR3 sequence reads: CASSYSTREPYGYTF. The CDR3 region has the DNA TGTGCCAGCAGTTACTCGACGAGGGAACCGTATGGCTACACCTTC.